These T cell receptor beta chains were read from a single sample in a study of post-analysis software for immune sequencing data. MiXCR, run by TCRdb on the PCR reads, gives a single entry per CDR3 protein. The sample includes around 500,000 distinct CDR3 sequences, 30% to 40% of them seen just once. Sample: blood. The receptors were gathered from a girl between 2 and 17 years old with multiple sclerosis. The CDR3 runs from the conserved cysteine through the conserved F or W. Each record gives: clone size, V gene, J gene, D gene, CDR3 protein, CDR3 DNA. D genes are given only for firm matches. Not every row has a clone size; where given, it reads once, few, many or a size class.

few	TRBV6-1	TRBJ1-5	-	CASSYQPQHF	TGTGCCAGCAGTTATCAGCCCCAGCATTTT
-	TRBV4-1	TRBJ2-2	-	CVSTFRALGMTGELFF	TGCGTCAGCACCTTTAGGGCCCTAGGGATGACCGGGGAGCTGTTTTTT
-	TRBV5-6	TRBJ1-1	-	CASSSRVRGTEAFF	TGTGCCAGCAGCTCCAGGGTTCGGGGAACTGAAGCTTTCTTT
-	TRBV15	TRBJ2-3	TRBD1	CATSLRTGPIDTQYF	TGTGCCACCAGCTTACGGACAGGGCCGATAGATACGCAGTATTTT
-	TRBV7-9	TRBJ1-2	TRBD1	CASSLVLQGANGYTF	TGTGCCAGCAGCTTAGTGCTACAGGGGGCGAATGGCTACACCTTC
-	TRBV5-1	TRBJ2-1	-	CASNLDLLSYNEQFF	TGCGCCAGCAATTTGGACTTGCTCTCCTACAATGAGCAGTTCTTC
few	TRBV10-3	TRBJ2-2	-	CAISESETGELFF	TGTGCCATCAGTGAGTCTGAGACCGGGGAGCTGTTTTTT
-	TRBV19	TRBJ1-1	-	CASSIPTVTEAFF	TGTGCCAGTAGTATTCCGACAGTCACTGAAGCTTTCTTT
-	TRBV13	TRBJ2-3	-	CASIDYRDSTDTQYF	TGTGCCAGCATCGATTACCGGGACAGCACAGATACGCAGTATTTT
once	TRBV20-1	TRBJ1-4	TRBD1	CSARRDRGNEKLFF	TGCAGTGCTAGAAGGGACAGGGGGAACGAAAAACTGTTTTTT
few	TRBV5-1	TRBJ2-5	-	CASSSTPSETQYF	TGCGCCAGCAGCTCGACTCCTTCGGAGACCCAGTACTTC
-	TRBV29-1	TRBJ2-1	-	CSGRAGNNERFF	TGCAGCGGAAGGGCAGGGAACAATGAGCGGTTCTTC
few	TRBV10-3	TRBJ2-2	-	CAISEFRGSTGELFF	TGTGCCATCAGTGAGTTCCGGGGGAGCACCGGGGAGCTGTTTTTT
few	TRBV12-3/TRBV12-4	TRBJ2-1	TRBD1	CASSTQGAGEQFF	TGTGCCAGCAGTACCCAGGGGGCCGGGGAGCAGTTCTTC
few	TRBV12-3/TRBV12-4	TRBJ2-7	-	CASSPSFGEQYF	TGTGCCAGCAGTCCCTCTTTTGGGGAGCAGTACTTC
-	TRBV6-1	TRBJ2-7	TRBD1	CASSERNRGREQYF	TGTGCCAGCAGTGAACGGAACAGGGGGCGCGAGCAGTACTTC
once	TRBV20-1	TRBJ1-1	-	CSARVPMRGEAFF	TGCAGTGCTAGAGTCCCCATGAGGGGTGAAGCTTTCTTT
once	TRBV5-1	TRBJ2-2	TRBD1	CASSPFGQGNTGELFF	TGCGCCAGCAGCCCTTTCGGACAGGGAAACACCGGGGAGCTGTTTTTT
few	TRBV7-8	TRBJ2-3	-	CASSPRRTGTDTQYF	TGTGCCAGCAGCCCCCGTCGGACCGGCACAGATACGCAGTATTTT
-	TRBV20-1	TRBJ2-6	-	CSALRVLGANVLTF	TGCAGTGCTCTCAGGGTGCTTGGGGCCAACGTCCTGACTTTC
-	TRBV10-3	TRBJ1-2	TRBD1	CAIREDRGTGYTF	TGTGCCATCAGGGAGGACAGGGGTACTGGCTACACCTTC